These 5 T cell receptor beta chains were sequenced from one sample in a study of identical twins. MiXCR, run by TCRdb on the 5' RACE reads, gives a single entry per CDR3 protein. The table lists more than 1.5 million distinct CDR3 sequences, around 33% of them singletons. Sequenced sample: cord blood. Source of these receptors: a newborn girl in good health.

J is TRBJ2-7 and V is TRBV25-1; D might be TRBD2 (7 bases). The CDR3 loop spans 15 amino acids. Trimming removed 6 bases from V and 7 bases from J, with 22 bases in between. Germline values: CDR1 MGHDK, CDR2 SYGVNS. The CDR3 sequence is CASRSGGHSYNEQYF. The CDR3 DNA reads TGTGCCAGCAGGTCGGGGGGACACTCCTACAATGAGCAGTACTTC.

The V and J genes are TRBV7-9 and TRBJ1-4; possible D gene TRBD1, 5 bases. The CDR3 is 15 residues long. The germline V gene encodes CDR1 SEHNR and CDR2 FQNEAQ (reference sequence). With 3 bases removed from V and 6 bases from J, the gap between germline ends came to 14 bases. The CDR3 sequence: CASSFQGPPDEKLFF. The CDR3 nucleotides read TGTGCCAGCAGCTTTCAGGGACCCCCGGATGAAAAACTGTTTTTT.

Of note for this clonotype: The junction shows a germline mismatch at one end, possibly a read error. CDR3 region: CASTQNPGTSGSNEQYF. Here the CDR3 DNA reads TGTGCCAGCACCCAAAACCCCGGGACTAGCGGATCCAATGAGCAGTACTTC. The rearrangement joins TRBV4-2 to TRBJ2-4, with TRBD2 matching 11 bases. The CDR3 runs 17 residues. The germline V gene has CDR1 LGHNA and CDR2 YNFKEQ.

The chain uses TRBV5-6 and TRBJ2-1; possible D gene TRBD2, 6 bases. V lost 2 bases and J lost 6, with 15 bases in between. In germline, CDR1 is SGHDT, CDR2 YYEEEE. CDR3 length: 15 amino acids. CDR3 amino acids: CASSFLARSTNEQFF. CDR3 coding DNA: TGTGCCAGCAGCTTCCTAGCGAGATCAACCAATGAGCAGTTCTTC.

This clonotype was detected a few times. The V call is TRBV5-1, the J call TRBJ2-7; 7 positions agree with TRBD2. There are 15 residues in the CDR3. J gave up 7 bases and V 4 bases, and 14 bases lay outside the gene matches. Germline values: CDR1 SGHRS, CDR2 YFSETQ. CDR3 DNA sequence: TGCGCCAGCAGCGAGAGTGCGGGAGTGTTTGATGAGCAGTACTTC. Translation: CASSESAGVFDEQYF. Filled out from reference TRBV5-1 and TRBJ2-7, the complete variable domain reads KAGVTQTPRYLIKTRGQQVTLSCSPISGHRSVSWYQQTPGQGLQFLFEYFSETQRNKGNFPGRFSGRQFSNSRSEMNVSTLELGDSALYLCASSESAGVFDEQYFGPGTRLTVT.